These T cell receptor beta chains were read from a single sample in a study of tumor-infiltrating lymphocytes in primary liver carcinoma. Via MiXCR, TCRdb re-called the multiplex PCR reads, giving one row per CDR3 protein. Of 190,000 or so distinct CDR3 sequences in the sample, about 61% were seen once. Sequenced sample: peripheral blood. These receptors were taken from a woman aged 60-70 years with primary liver carcinoma and hepatitis B virus infection. CDR3s include the opening cysteine and the closing phenylalanine or tryptophan. A D gene is named only where the DNA matches it firmly. Not every row has a clone size; where given, it reads once, few, many or a size class.

TRBV11-2	.	.	TRBJ2-3	CACSLGGGTHYF	TGTGCCTGCAGCTTAGGGGGAGGTACGCACTATTTT
TRBV12-3/TRBV12-4	.	many	TRBJ1-2	CASNYETGAYGYTF	TGTGCCAGCAACTACGAGACAGGAGCCTATGGCTACACCTTC
TRBV6-1	.	once	TRBJ1-2	CASSQKTATYVYTF	TGTGCCAGCAGTCAAAAGACAGCGACCTATGTCTACACCTTC
TRBV11-2	TRBD1	many	TRBJ2-4	CASSSTGGQNIQYF	TGTGCCAGCAGCTCTACAGGGGGGCAAAACATTCAGTACTTC
TRBV11-2	TRBD2	.	TRBJ2-2	CASSLGTGGYTAELFF	TGTGCCAGCAGCTTAGGAACGGGGGGGTACACCGCGGAGCTGTTTTTT
TRBV30	.	once	TRBJ1-1	CAWSNWPGGSLNTEAFF	TGTGCCTGGAGTAATTGGCCGGGGGGCTCATTGAACACTGAAGCTTTCTTT
TRBV12-5	.	many	TRBJ2-1	CASGLYGTRNEQFF	TGTGCTAGTGGTTTGTACGGGACCAGGAATGAGCAGTTCTTC
TRBV13	.	.	TRBJ1-1	CASSPGRARCNTEAFF	TGTGCCAGCAGCCCGGGAAGGGCCAGATGTAACACTGAAGCTTTCTTT
TRBV11-2	.	.	TRBJ2-3	CAGSLLARSDTQYF	TGTGCCGGCAGCTTATTAGCGCGCTCAGATACGCAGTATTTT
TRBV11-3	.	.	TRBJ2-2	CPCSLYKNTGELFF	TGTCCATGCAGCTTATACAAGAACACCGGGGAGCTGTTTTTT
TRBV6-6	.	.	TRBJ1-1	CASSYSRGGRRDTEGFF	TGTGCCAGCAGTTACTCGAGGGGAGGGAGAAGGGACACTGAAGGTTTCTTT
TRBV11-2	.	.	TRBJ2-2	CASNFDETRELFF	TGTGCCAGCAACTTCGACGAAACCAGGGAGCTGTTTTTT
TRBV4-1	TRBD2	.	TRBJ2-4	CASSQVRSSGRDIAKNTQCF	TGCGCCAGCAGCCAAGTTCGTTCTAGCGGGAGGGACATAGCCAAAAACACTCAGTGCTTC
TRBV28	.	.	TRBJ1-1	CASSSPYRASEAFF	TGTGCCAGCAGTTCGCCCTACAGGGCATCTGAAGCTTTCTTT
TRBV10-3	.	.	TRBJ1-2	CAINRGSGYGYTF	TGTGCCATCAATAGGGGCAGCGGCTATGGCTACACCTTC
TRBV11-1	TRBD2	.	TRBJ2-7	CASRSGRGYLYAGQYF	TGTGCCAGCAGGTCAGGGAGGGGATACCTATACGCGGGGCAGTACTTC
TRBV28	.	many	TRBJ2-7	CASSLGTYEQYF	TGTGCCAGCAGTTTAGGGACTTACGAGCAGTACTTC
TRBV30	.	.	TRBJ2-3	CAWEADAFPDTQYF	TGTGCCTGGGAGGCCGACGCGTTCCCAGATACGCAGTATTTT
TRBV12-3/TRBV12-4	.	.	TRBJ1-2	CASSVGGVRNYGYTF	TGTGCCAGCAGTGTGGGGGGGGTGCGTAACTACGGCTACACCTTC
TRBV29-1	.	.	TRBJ1-1	CSIGYGDLEAFF	TGCAGCATTGGGTACGGGGACCTTGAAGCTTTCTTT
TRBV24-1	.	.	TRBJ1-5	CATSEAGRAGQPQHF	TGTGCCACCAGTGAGGCAGGGCGCGCGGGTCAGCCCCAGCATTTT
TRBV11-2	.	once	TRBJ2-3	CASSPGSDTQYF	TGTGCCAGCAGCCCCGGGTCAGATACGCAGTATTTT
TRBV6-2/TRBV6-3	.	many	TRBJ2-3	CATQGGLGTDTQYF	TGTGCCACCCAAGGGGGGCTTGGCACAGATACGCAGTATTTT
TRBV29-1	TRBD2	medium-sized	TRBJ2-3	CSVDGTSVERRDTQYF	TGCAGCGTTGACGGGACTAGCGTAGAGAGGAGAGATACGCAGTATTTT
TRBV14	.	.	TRBJ2-1	CASSPSLRRGYNKQFF	TGTGCCAGCAGCCCGTCCCTTAGGCGGGGTTACAATAAGCAGTTCTTC
TRBV29-1	.	.	TRBJ1-1	CSVDQRGRTEALF	TGCAGCGTTGATCAAAGGGGACGCACTGAAGCTCTCTTT
TRBV28	.	.	TRBJ1-1	CASSADGNTEAFF	TGTGCCAGCAGCGCGGACGGGAACACTGAAGCTTTCTTT
TRBV20-1	TRBD2	.	TRBJ2-7	CSTLPGTSGVQQYF	TGCAGTACTCTACCCGGGACTAGCGGAGTTCAGCAGTACTTC
TRBV11-3	.	once	TRBJ2-7	CASSLGGPGAYKQYF	TGTGCCAGCAGCTTAGGAGGGCCTGGAGCCTACAAGCAGTACTTC
TRBV11-3	TRBD2	many	TRBJ2-1	CASSLGTSGSKEQFF	TGTGCCAGCAGCTTAGGGACTAGCGGGAGTAAGGAGCAGTTCTTC
TRBV10-2	.	.	TRBJ2-7	CASSTRRGVLDEQYF	TGCGCCAGCAGTACCCGACGGGGAGTCCTCGACGAGCAGTACTTC
TRBV4-1	.	.	TRBJ2-3	CASCQESPGGSTDTQYF	TGCGCCAGCTGCCAAGAATCACCTGGAGGGAGCACAGATACGCAGTATTTT
TRBV5-8	.	.	TRBJ1-4	CASSWDGADNEKLFF	TGTGCCAGCAGCTGGGATGGGGCGGATAATGAAAAACTGTTTTTT
TRBV28	TRBD2	few	TRBJ2-7	CASTSTSGYEQYF	TGTGCCAGCACCTCGACTAGCGGCTACGAGCAGTACTTC
TRBV7-9	.	.	TRBJ2-3	CASKAEWGTDTQYF	TGTGCCAGCAAGGCGGAGTGGGGCACAGATACGCAGTATTTT
TRBV28	TRBD1	few	TRBJ2-7	CASRGQGDYEQYF	TGTGCCAGCAGGGGACAGGGGGACTACGAGCAGTACTTC
TRBV6-5	TRBD2	.	TRBJ2-7	CASRYYGTSGYEQYF	TGTGCCAGCAGGTACTACGGGACTAGCGGTTACGAGCAGTACTTC
TRBV20-1	TRBD2	once	TRBJ2-1	CSARDTGGPRNEQFF	TGCAGTGCTAGAGATACGGGAGGGCCTCGCAATGAGCAGTTCTTC
TRBV7-8	.	.	TRBJ2-1	CASGQQGGPTYNEQFF	TGTGCCAGCGGTCAACAGGGGGGGCCAACCTACAATGAGCAGTTCTTC
TRBV29-1	.	many	TRBJ2-7	CSVDPGGSYEQYF	TGCAGCGTTGACCCAGGCGGTAGCTACGAGCAGTACTTC
TRBV4-1	.	medium-sized	TRBJ1-1	CASSQSPGVDTEAFF	TGCGCCAGCAGCCAAAGCCCGGGAGTAGACACTGAAGCTTTCTTT
TRBV5-4	TRBD1	.	TRBJ2-5	CASSPLATGMGETQYF	TGTGCCAGCAGCCCCCTGGCGACAGGGATGGGAGAGACCCAGTACTTC
TRBV10-3	TRBD2	.	TRBJ2-3	CAISTATAGGPDTQYF	TGTGCCATCAGTACAGCGACAGCGGGGGGCCCAGATACGCAGTATTTT